This is a list of T cell receptor beta chains from one sample in a study of T cells in Graves' hyperthyroidism and ophthalmopathy. TCRdb independently ran MiXCR on the multiplex PCR reads; one entry per CDR3 protein. This table has a few hundred thousand distinct CDR3 sequences, about 20% appearing once. Sequencing was done on a sample of blood. The origin of the receptors is a man between 18 and 29 years old with Graves' hyperthyroidism. Both conserved end residues are part of each CDR3. D genes are given only for firm matches. Size is stated for part of the rows, as once, few or many counts, or as a class when the clone is expanded.

d_gene	v_gene	j_gene	abundance	CDR3nt	CDR3aa
.	TRBV20-1	TRBJ1-1	once	TGCAGTGCACCAACGACAGCGATGAACACTGAAGCCTTCTTT	CSAPTTAMNTEAFF
.	TRBV14	TRBJ2-2	many	TGTGCCAGCAGCCTAAACCTGGGGACCGGGGAGCTGTTTTTT	CASSLNLGTGELFF
.	TRBV6-1	TRBJ1-2	many	TGTGCCAGCAGTGAAAGGGCAGACTATGGCTACACCTTC	CASSERADYGYTF
.	TRBV28	TRBJ2-7	many	TGTGCCAGCAGTTTAGGGGTTTTCTACGAGCAGTACTTC	CASSLGVFYEQYF
.	TRBV4-2	TRBJ1-5	.	TGTGCCAGCAGCCAAGATGGGCTGAGCAATCAGCCCCAGCATTTT	CASSQDGLSNQPQHF
.	TRBV24-1	TRBJ2-7	once	TGTGCCACCAGTGACCGCCGTCTTCCCTACGAGCAGTACTTC	CATSDRRLPYEQYF
.	TRBV19	TRBJ1-5	many	TGTGCCAGTAGTATAGGAGGGACTCAGCCCCAGCATTTT	CASSIGGTQPQHF
.	TRBV6-1	TRBJ1-5	many	TGTGCCAGCTCCGAGGGGGGTCAACCATCAGCCCAGCATTTT	CASSEGGQPSAQHF
.	TRBV27	TRBJ2-2	few	TGTGCCAGCAGTTGGGGCGGGGACCGGGAGCTGTTTTTT	CASSWGGDRELFF
TRBD2	TRBV5-1	TRBJ2-3	few	TGCGCCAGCAGCTTACTAGCGGGGGGCACAGATACGCAGTATTTT	CASSLLAGGTDTQYF
.	TRBV6-1	TRBJ1-1	many	TGTGCCAGCAGGAATCTTGACCCTTCGAACACTGAAGCTTTCTTT	CASRNLDPSNTEAFF
.	TRBV6-2/TRBV6-3	TRBJ1-1	many	TGTGCCAGCAGTTCCTCGGGGGAGGTCACTGAAGCTTTCTTT	CASSSSGEVTEAFF
.	TRBV3-1	TRBJ1-1	few	TGTGCCAGCAGCCAAGCCTCTGTTACGAACACTGAAGCTTTCTTT	CASSQASVTNTEAFF
TRBD1	TRBV19	TRBJ2-4	.	TGTGCCAGTAGTGGCTTCCTTAGAGGGGGCCCTACCACCAAAAACATTAAGTACTTC	CASSGFLRGGPTTKNIKYF
.	TRBV5-5	TRBJ1-1	many	TGTGCCAGCAGCTTGCGGGATCTCCAGAACACTGAAGCTTTCTTT	CASSLRDLQNTEAFF
TRBD1	TRBV11-1	TRBJ1-5	few	TGTGCCAGCTCCGCTGCGGGACAGGGAGGGACTTATCAGCCCCAGCATTTT	CASSAAGQGGTYQPQHF
.	TRBV5-8	TRBJ1-5	few	TGTGCCAGCAGCTTGTCTGGCCGATGGCAGCCCCAGCATTTT	CASSLSGRWQPQHF
.	TRBV12-3/TRBV12-4	TRBJ2-5	many	TGTGCCAGCAGTTTAGGCCGAATAAGCCAGTACTTC	CASSLGRISQYF
.	TRBV9	TRBJ2-5	.	TGTGCCAGCAGCCCGCAGCCTACACAAGAGACCCAGTACTTC	CASSPQPTQETQYF
TRBD1	TRBV11-2	TRBJ2-7	.	TGTGCCAGCACCAGGGACAGGGGACCCTACGAGCAGTACTTC	CASTRDRGPYEQYF
.	TRBV27	TRBJ2-5	many	TGTGCCAGCAGTTTATCGACAGATCAAGAGACCCAGTACTTC	CASSLSTDQETQYF
TRBD1	TRBV6-5	TRBJ1-2	many	TGTGCCAGCAGTTACGGACAGGGAATCCAAACCTTC	CASSYGQGIQTF
TRBD1	TRBV2	TRBJ2-6	.	TGTGCCAGCCACCGAAGGACAGGGCTGTCTGGGGCCAACGTCCTGACTTTC	CASHRRTGLSGANVLTF
TRBD1	TRBV27	TRBJ1-5	many	TGTGCCAGCAGTCCCTGGACAGGGGTCAATCAGCCCCAGCATTTT	CASSPWTGVNQPQHF
.	TRBV2	TRBJ1-2	many	TGTGCCAGCAGTGAAGACCTGGGACCTACCTCTAACTATGGCTACACCTTC	CASSEDLGPTSNYGYTF
TRBD1	TRBV6-1	TRBJ2-2	.	TGTGCCAGCAGGGCCGGGACAGGGGCGACCGGGGAGCTGTTTTTT	CASRAGTGATGELFF
.	TRBV28	TRBJ2-2	many	TGTGCCAGCAGCTTTTCTTACGCCGGGGAGCTGTTTTTT	CASSFSYAGELFF
.	TRBV5-1	TRBJ1-1	many	TGCGCCAGCAGCCGTGACAGCGAAGCTTTCTTT	CASSRDSEAFF
TRBD1	TRBV27	TRBJ1-2	many	TGTGCCAGCCGGGACAGTTTCTATGGCTACACCTTC	CASRDSFYGYTF
.	TRBV11-2	TRBJ2-7	few	TGTGCCAGCAGCCCCCTACAGGGTACCTACGAGCAGTACTTC	CASSPLQGTYEQYF
.	TRBV13	TRBJ1-5	many	TGTGCCAGCAGCTTAATGAGTCAGCCCCAGCATTTT	CASSLMSQPQHF
.	TRBV5-5	TRBJ2-4	many	TGTGCCAGCAGCTTGGGCCGGGCCCAAAACATTCAGTACTTC	CASSLGRAQNIQYF
.	TRBV4-1	TRBJ2-7	few	TGCGCCAGCAGCCGCCTGGGGGGGCTCGAGCAGTACTTC	CASSRLGGLEQYF
TRBD1	TRBV4-1	TRBJ1-2	many	TGCGCCAGCAGCCAAGGGGGACAGGGGAACTATGGCTACACCTTC	CASSQGGQGNYGYTF
.	TRBV2	TRBJ2-2	many	TGTGCCAGTGCCGGGTCGGGCACCGGGGAGCTGTTTTTT	CASAGSGTGELFF
TRBD2	TRBV19	TRBJ2-2	many	TGTGCCAGTAGTATGGGACTAGCGGGGGAGCTGTTTTTT	CASSMGLAGELFF
.	TRBV25-1	TRBJ1-2	many	TGTGCCAGCAGTGAAACGGCAGATGGCTACACCTTC	CASSETADGYTF
.	TRBV5-1	TRBJ1-1	many	TGCGCCAGCAGCTTGGGGACACAGAACACTGAAGCTTTCTTT	CASSLGTQNTEAFF
.	TRBV20-1	TRBJ2-7	.	TGCAGTGCTAGAGGTCTGGGGGAGTACTACGAGCAGTACTTC	CSARGLGEYYEQYF
.	TRBV24-1	TRBJ2-5	.	TGTGCCACCAGTGAAGGACACCGAGAGACCCAGTACTTC	CATSEGHRETQYF
.	TRBV12-3/TRBV12-4	TRBJ1-5	many	TGTGCCAATCCGGGACCCCGGAGGCGCAATCAGCCCCAGCATTTT	CANPGPRRRNQPQHF
.	TRBV6-1	TRBJ2-7	few	TGTGCCAGCAGTGAAATGCAGGGGGGACGATACGAGCAGTACTTC	CASSEMQGGRYEQYF
TRBD1	TRBV20-1	TRBJ1-2	many	TGCAGTGCTAGCCTGACAGGGAGGCGCTATGGCTACACCTTC	CSASLTGRRYGYTF
.	TRBV19	TRBJ2-5	many	TGTGCCAGTAGTATGCAGGGAAGAGAGACCCAGTACTTC	CASSMQGRETQYF
.	TRBV6-1	TRBJ1-1	.	TGTGCCAGCAGTAAGACAGGAACCTTGAACACTGAAGCTTTCTTT	CASSKTGTLNTEAFF
.	TRBV5-1	TRBJ2-7	few	TGCGCCAGCAGCTTGGACAGATCCGAGCAGTACTTC	CASSLDRSEQYF
.	TRBV5-4	TRBJ1-5	.	TGTGCCAGCAGCTTGATGGGTTCCTCGGGAGGGTGGCGCAATCAGCCCCAGCATTTT	CASSLMGSSGGWRNQPQHF
TRBD2	TRBV12-3/TRBV12-4	TRBJ2-7	many	TGTGCCAGCAGAACGGGGGGGCCTTCCTACGAGCAGTACTTC	CASRTGGPSYEQYF